This TCR beta chain appears in the sequencing data of a study of CD8+CD57+ T cells in acquired aplastic anemia. Study results and limitations: Between the patient and control groups, CD8+ Simpson's diversity did not differ significantly.

Germline assignment: CDR1 KGHSY and CDR2 FQNENV. The CDR3 runs 16 residues. Trimming left V 2 bases short and J 2 bases short, with 16 bases between. Concerning this clonotype: What it recognizes is unknown.

The template for TCR beta VDJ and CDR3 sequence profiling was genomic DNA. TCRdb re-derived calls from the reads in MiXCR, one entry per CDR3 protein. The repertoire includes about 190,000 distinct CDR3 sequences, around half of them detected once, and 16% sits in the top ten. This chain connects TRBV16 to TRBJ2-7; a weak D match, TRBD1 (6 bases). This TCR was recovered from a human donor in good health, serving as a control. The material sequenced was sorted CD4+, CD8+, or CD8+CD57+ T cells (not recorded which) from PBMCs. The CDR3 protein is CASSQRKDSRTYEQYF. The DNA of the CDR3 is TGTGCCAGCAGCCAACGAAAGGACAGTCGAACCTACGAGCAGTACTTC.